This T cell receptor beta chain was found in a study of shared clonotypes between healthy human individuals. Here immunoSEQ multiplex PCR was the method, and the copy in TCRdb shows in-frame clones only, minus some. Of hundreds of thousands of clones in the sample, around four fifths were seen once. Only one count was recorded for this clone. The germline CDR1 and CDR2 sequences are SGHRS and YFSETQ. The germline V and J ends were trimmed by 2 bases and 4 bases, with 12 bases remaining between them. This CDR3 region has 14 residues. Sample: memory CD4+ T cells sorted from blood. The subset here: CD45RA-negative fraction. V and J are TRBV5-1 and TRBJ2-5; the D gene is possibly TRBD1 (6 bases). The sequence was obtained from a woman aged 25 to 39 in good health. CDR3 bases: TGCGCCAGCAGCTTTCAGGGGATAGGAGAGACCCAGTACTTC. Its protein product is CASSFQGIGETQYF.